The 17 T cell receptor beta chains presented below share a single source sample, sequenced in a study of cytomegalovirus exposure and HLA in healthy donors. The PCR made use of 60 Vbeta and 13 Jbeta primers. The table came from immunoSEQ multiplex PCR; TCRdb's copy has only in-frame clones and leaves some out. The data hold 100,000 or so clones, with roughly 79% observed a single time. The sequencing input was PBMCs. All receptors come from a woman aged 40 to 55 in good health and CMV-seronegative.

In its sample, this clone was seen once. This chain joins TRBV7-2 and TRBJ2-2; 11 positions match TRBD2. The V segment lost 3 bases and the J segment 7 bases; nucleotides outside the gene matches: 7. The germline V gene encodes CDR1 SGHTA and CDR2 FQGNSA. The CDR3 covers 16 residues. CDR3 in DNA: TGTGCCAGCAGCTTCGTTAGCGGGGGGGCCGTCGGGGAGCTGTTTTTT. Encoded protein: CASSFVSGGAVGELFF.

This chain links TRBV7-3 with TRBJ2-2; D uncertain. This CDR3 has 12 amino acids. Trimming took off 4 bases at V and 7 bases at J, with 7 bases between the two ends. Per germline, CDR1 SGHTA and CDR2 FQGTGA. CDR3 sequence: CASSSADGELFF. DNA of the CDR3: TGTGCCAGCAGCTCCGCGGACGGGGAGCTGTTTTTT.

The rearrangement links TRBV4-1 to TRBJ2-1; 11 nucleotides align to TRBD2. The CDR3 has 21 residues. CDR1 is MGHRA and CDR2 is YSYEKL in the germline V gene. With 1 base clipped from V and 5 bases from J, the junction kept 19 bases outside the gene matches. This CDR3 reads CASSQGKRGLAGGSPNNEQFF. CDR3 sequence (DNA): TGCGCCAGCAGCCAAGGCAAGAGGGGGCTAGCGGGAGGATCCCCTAACAATGAGCAGTTCTTC.

This sequence joins TRBV7-6 and TRBJ2-1; 8 nucleotides agree with TRBD2. Germline CDR1 is SGHVS and CDR2 is FNYEAQ. The CDR3 sequence is 13 residues long. Trimming removed 8 bases from V and 9 bases from J; junction bases left unmatched: 9. The CDR3 DNA reads as TGTGCCAGCTCCGGGACTAGTTTAAGTGAGCAGTTCTTC. This translates into CASSGTSLSEQFF.

The chain has TRBV7-2 and TRBJ2-1; D gene uncertain. CDR1 and CDR2 from the germline V gene are SGHTA and FQGNSA. The length of the CDR3 is 15 residues. Trimming removed 0 bases from V and 0 bases from J, with 6 bases in between. This CDR3 reads CASSLAGPSYNEQFF. In DNA form, the CDR3 reads TGTGCCAGCAGCTTAGCGGGCCCCTCCTACAATGAGCAGTTCTTC.

This clone was found a few times. A read error may produce the germline difference seen at one junction end. The rearrangement uses TRBV7-7 and TRBJ2-1, with a tentative D call TRBD2 (5 bases). Per the germline V gene, CDR1 is SSHAT and CDR2 is FNYEAQ (reference sequence). The CDR3 loop spans 16 amino acids. As DNA, the CDR3 is TGTGCTAGCAGCTCGAGGGTGGACTCCCGATACAATGAGCAGTTCTTC. Translation gives CASSSRVDSRYNEQFF.

The rearrangement uses TRBV9 and TRBJ1-2; possibly TRBD1 for D (6 bases). The germline gives CDR1 SGDLS, CDR2 YYNGEE. Between the trimmed V and J ends, which lost 0 bases and 4 bases, there was a span of 13 bases. The CDR3 spans 15 residues. The CDR3 DNA is TGTGCCAGCAGCGTAGATCCAGGGGTGAGCTATGGCTACACCTTC. The encoded protein is CASSVDPGVSYGYTF.

This chain joins TRBV10-3 and TRBJ2-5, with TRBD2 as a possible D gene (6 bases). There are 13 residues in the CDR3. Deletions cut 6 bases from V and 5 bases from J, with 13 bases between. From germline, CDR1 is ENHRY and CDR2 SYGVKD. Written as DNA, the CDR3 is TGTGCCATCAGGGGGGGTAGCGCGGAGACCCAGTACTTC. Translating it yields CAIRGGSAETQYF.

The V call is TRBV27, the J call TRBJ2-7, with 13 bases identical to TRBD2. Germline assignment: CDR1 MNHEY and CDR2 SMNVEV (reference sequence). V dropped 5 bases and J dropped 5; count of bases not matched to a gene: 6. The CDR3 runs 15 residues. CDR3 nucleotides: TGTGCCAGCAGTGCACTAGCGGGAGGGCCCCACGAGCAGTACTTC. This translates into CASSALAGGPHEQYF.

About this clone itself: Relative to the germline gene, one junction end is altered; a read error may explain this. The chain links TRBV7-9 to TRBJ1-1; D remains unclear. From germline, CDR1 is SEHNR and CDR2 FQNEAQ (reference sequence). This CDR3 region has 12 residues. This CDR3 is CSSSFGQAEAFF. CDR3 coding DNA: TGTTCCAGCAGCTTTGGTCAGGCTGAAGCTTTCTTT.

V and J are TRBV30 and TRBJ2-5; 8 nucleotides agree with TRBD1. The CDR3 has 13 amino acids. V shed 2 bases and J 4 bases; nucleotides not matched to a gene: 3. Germline CDR1 GTSNPN, CDR2 SVGIG (reference sequence). The CDR3 spells CAWSSRGRETQYF. DNA of the CDR3: TGTGCCTGGAGTTCCAGGGGGCGAGAGACCCAGTACTTC.

The gene calls are TRBV7-6 and TRBJ2-1; TRBD2 matches at 14 bases. The CDR3 runs to 18 residues. Germline assignment: CDR1 SGHVS and CDR2 FNYEAQ. V was pared by 0 bases and J by 10 bases, with 11 bases of the junction left unmatched. CDR3 protein: CASSLAPPGLAGDGEQFF. The CDR3 DNA reads TGTGCCAGCAGCTTAGCACCTCCGGGACTAGCGGGAGACGGGGAGCAGTTCTTC. The complete variable domain, with remaining parts taken from reference TRBV7-6 and TRBJ2-1, reads GAGVSQSPRYKVTKRGQDVALRCDPISGHVSLYWYRQALGQGPEFLTYFNYEAQQDKSGLPNDRFSAERPEGSISTLTIQRTEQRDSAMYRCASSLAPPGLAGDGEQFFGPGTRLTVL.

The rearrangement links TRBV19 to TRBJ2-5; TRBD1 matches at 9 bases. The length of the CDR3 is 14 residues. Germline CDR1 is LNHDA and CDR2 is SQIVND (reference sequence). Trimming cost V 1 base and J 4 bases; bases outside gene matches: 1. The CDR3 loop reads CASSIGGQGETQYF. In nucleotides, the CDR3 is TGTGCCAGTAGTATAGGGGGACAGGGAGAGACCCAGTACTTC.

The chain recombines TRBV5-6 with TRBJ1-3; D might be TRBD1 (6 bases). Germline V lookup: CDR1 SGHDT, CDR2 YYEEEE. Trimming shortened V by 0 bases and J by 1 base, and 14 bases separated the two germline ends. This CDR3 is built from 17 residues. CDR3 bases: TGTGCCAGCAGCTTGGCGGGAGGGGGAGAATCTGGAAACACCATATATTTT. Amino acid sequence: CASSLAGGGESGNTIYF.

This sequence joins TRBV5-1 and TRBJ2-5; 8 nucleotides agree with TRBD2. Per germline, CDR1 SGHRS and CDR2 YFSETQ. The CDR3 covers 14 residues. The J segment lost 4 bases and the V segment lost 3 bases, leaving 5 bases of the junction unmatched. CDR3 coding DNA: TGCGCCAGCAGCTGGTTCGGGAGGGGAGAGACCCAGTACTTC. Translating it yields CASSWFGRGETQYF.

The CDR3 bases are TGCGCCAGCAGCTTTGGACTGGCCCTCACAGATACGCAGTATTTT. Its protein product is CASSFGLALTDTQYF. The gene calls are TRBV5-1 and TRBJ2-3, with D tentatively TRBD2 (5 bases). Trimming cost V 2 bases and J 2 bases, with 12 bases left between them. CDR1 and CDR2 (germline): SGHRS, YFSETQ. CDR3 length: 15 amino acids.

V is TRBV9 and J is TRBJ1-1; TRBD1 is a possible D gene (5 bases). The CDR3 contains 15 residues. CDR1 SGDLS and CDR2 YYNGEE come from the germline V gene. Trimming removed 2 bases from V and 0 bases from J, with 11 bases in between. The CDR3 DNA reads TGTGCCAGCAGCGTCGGGACTCATGTGAACACTGAAGCTTTCTTT. It encodes CASSVGTHVNTEAFF.